A selection of T cell receptor beta chains follows, all from one sample in a study of T cell changes during pregnancy in multiple sclerosis. Profiling relied on immunoSEQ multiplex PCR, and the TCRdb table lists in-frame clones only, not all of them. In the table there are about 38,000 clones, 80% to 95% of which are singletons. This sample comprised CD8+ T cells from peripheral blood mononuclear cells, obtained after pregnancy. These receptors came from a female donor with multiple sclerosis, enrolled in a pregnancy study. Both conserved end residues are part of each CDR3. D genes are given only for firm matches. Expanded clones are given a class, and other clones once, few, many or no size at all.

CDR3nt | CDR3aa | d_gene | v_gene | abundance | j_gene
TGTGCCAGCAGTTCCCGACAGGGATTGAACACTGAAGCTTTCTTT | CASSSRQGLNTEAFF | TRBD1 | TRBV27 | - | TRBJ1-1
TGTGCCAGCAGCTTGCTGAGGGACGAGCAGTACTTC | CASSLLRDEQYF | - | TRBV7-9 | - | TRBJ2-7
TGTGCCAGCAGTCCGGACAGGGGTTACACTGAAGCTTTCTTT | CASSPDRGYTEAFF | TRBD1 | TRBV6-5 | once | TRBJ1-1
TGTGCCAGCAGCTTACTAGGACCAGGTGGAGGGACCTACGAGCAGTACTTC | CASSLLGPGGGTYEQYF | - | TRBV11-2 | - | TRBJ2-7
TGTGCCAGCAGCGGGAAGGGGGTCTCCTACAATGAGCAGTTCTTC | CASSGKGVSYNEQFF | - | TRBV9 | once | TRBJ2-1
TGCGCCAGCAGCTTGGACAGGGGCGACGAGCAGTACTTC | CASSLDRGDEQYF | TRBD1 | TRBV5-1 | - | TRBJ2-7
TGTGCCAGCAGTGAATACGGGTGGAGTGAAGAAAAACTGTTTTTT | CASSEYGWSEEKLFF | - | TRBV2 | - | TRBJ1-4
TGTGCCAGCAGCCCTCAGGGGTCCACTGGAAACACCATATATTTT | CASSPQGSTGNTIYF | - | TRBV6-5 | once | TRBJ1-3
TGTGCCAGCAGCCAAGAACGGGAAGGCATTTCTAACTATGGCTACACCTTC | CASSQEREGISNYGYTF | - | TRBV4-2 | - | TRBJ1-2
TGTGCCAGCACCGAGGGGACAGGGGGGTACGAGCAGTACTTC | CASTEGTGGYEQYF | TRBD1 | TRBV6-1 | - | TRBJ2-7
TGCAGCGTTAACCCTACAGGGATTGACTATGGCTACACCTTC | CSVNPTGIDYGYTF | - | TRBV29-1 | - | TRBJ1-2
TGCGCCAGCAGCTTGGGGGCAGGGGACTACACCTTC | CASSLGAGDYTF | - | TRBV5-1 | - | TRBJ1-2
TGCGCCAGCAGCTCTCCGGGACAGGGGTCCTACGAGCAGTACTTC | CASSSPGQGSYEQYF | TRBD1 | TRBV5-1 | - | TRBJ2-7
TGTGCCAGCAGTCCGACAGGGGGGACGCCTGAAGCTTTCTTT | CASSPTGGTPEAFF | TRBD1 | TRBV28 | - | TRBJ1-1
TGTGCCAGCAGTTTGGGGGGGGCTGGGGCCAACGTCCTGACTTTC | CASSLGGAGANVLTF | TRBD2 | TRBV27 | - | TRBJ2-6
TGTGCCAGCAGCCTGACAGAAGCGAAACTGTTTTTT | CASSLTEAKLFF | - | TRBV28 | - | TRBJ1-4
TGTGCCAGCAGTTGGACAGGGGCGGGCAATGAGCAGTTCTTC | CASSWTGAGNEQFF | TRBD1 | TRBV28 | once | TRBJ2-1
TGTGCCAGCAGTTTAACGGTCCGTGACTATTGGGTCCCTGAGCAGTTCTTC | CASSLTVRDYWVPEQFF | - | TRBV27 | - | TRBJ2-1
TGTGCCAGCAGCATCAGCGGGAAGAACAATGAGCAGTTCTTC | CASSISGKNNEQFF | TRBD2 | TRBV28 | once | TRBJ2-1
TGTGCCAGCAGCCCGGGGGACAGGCGAGCTAACTATGGCTACACCTTC | CASSPGDRRANYGYTF | TRBD1 | TRBV5-5 | - | TRBJ1-2
TGTGCCAGCAGCGTTGGGCTGACAGATACGCAGTATTTT | CASSVGLTDTQYF | - | TRBV9 | - | TRBJ2-3
TGTGCCAGCAGTTACGACTATTCCTACGAGCAGTACTTC | CASSYDYSYEQYF | - | TRBV6-5 | - | TRBJ2-7
TGTGCCAGCAGACAGACTAGCGGCTACATTCAGTACTTC | CASRQTSGYIQYF | TRBD2 | TRBV6-5 | - | TRBJ2-4
TGTGCCAGCAGCTTAGTAGAGGGGGGGTTCACTGAAGCTTTCTTT | CASSLVEGGFTEAFF | - | TRBV11-2 | - | TRBJ1-1
TGTGCCAGCAGCGTAGCGACAGGGTCTGGAAACACCATATATTTT | CASSVATGSGNTIYF | TRBD1 | TRBV9 | - | TRBJ1-3
TGTGCCAGCAGTGAATCCTACTGGGACGGGGGCTACGAGCAGTACTTC | CASSESYWDGGYEQYF | - | TRBV6-1 | - | TRBJ2-7
TGCGCCAGCACCAGAAGGGCTAGCGGGAGTAATGTAGATACGCAGTATTTT | CASTRRASGSNVDTQYF | TRBD2 | TRBV5-1 | - | TRBJ2-3
TGTGCCTGGAGTACGGACAGGCCCGGGGAGCTGTTTTTT | CAWSTDRPGELFF | TRBD1 | TRBV30 | - | TRBJ2-2
TGTGCCAGCAGCCCGCTCAGGGAGCAGTACTTC | CASSPLREQYF | - | TRBV28 | - | TRBJ2-7
TGTGCCAGCATTGCGAATAGCAATCAGCCCCAGCATTTT | CASIANSNQPQHF | - | TRBV6-1 | - | TRBJ1-5
TGTGCCAGCAAGCCGGGACACCCAAGCACAGATACGCAGTATTTT | CASKPGHPSTDTQYF | - | TRBV11-2 | - | TRBJ2-3
TGTGCCTGGAGCGCAAGGGGTGAGGGCACAGATACGCAGTATTTT | CAWSARGEGTDTQYF | - | TRBV30 | once | TRBJ2-3
TGTGCCAGCTCACCACCGGGACAGCTACCCGCAGGGGGCTACACCTTC | CASSPPGQLPAGGYTF | TRBD1 | TRBV18 | - | TRBJ1-2
TGTGCCAGCAGCAAAGAACTAGAGACTACGCAGTATTTT | CASSKELETTQYF | - | TRBV7-3 | - | TRBJ2-3
TGTGCCAGCAGCCAAGGACAGGTTGAGCAGTTCTTC | CASSQGQVEQFF | TRBD1 | TRBV5-6 | - | TRBJ2-1
TGTGCCAGCAGCTTAGCGGTTAAGTTCGGCGGCATATATTTT | CASSLAVKFGGIYF | - | TRBV7-9 | - | TRBJ1-3
TGTGCCAGCAGCTTTCGACAGGGGATAAACAATGAGCAGTTCTTC | CASSFRQGINNEQFF | TRBD1 | TRBV7-3 | - | TRBJ2-1
TGTGCCAGCAGCTTGAGCGTCACCGGGGAGCTGTTTTTT | CASSLSVTGELFF | - | TRBV5-4 | - | TRBJ2-2
TGCGCCAGCAGCCAAGGTGGGGACAGGGCCACCTACGAGCAGTACTTC | CASSQGGDRATYEQYF | TRBD1 | TRBV4-1 | - | TRBJ2-7
TGTGCCAGCAGTGAAGCGCTTGCAGGGCTGAGCGGGAATACGCAGTATTTT | CASSEALAGLSGNTQYF | TRBD2 | TRBV6-1 | once | TRBJ2-3
TGTGCCAGCAGCGTAGCGGGGGCTGGAAACACCATATATTTT | CASSVAGAGNTIYF | - | TRBV9 | - | TRBJ1-3
TGCAGCGTTGAAGATCGGGGGTACGAGCAGTACTTC | CSVEDRGYEQYF | - | TRBV29-1 | - | TRBJ2-7
TGTGCCAGCAGTCCGGGGAACACCGGGGAGCTGTTTTTT | CASSPGNTGELFF | - | TRBV6-4 | - | TRBJ2-2
TGTGCCAGCAGCGTAGCCCTAGCGGGAGAGAGCTCCTACAATGAGCAGTTCTTC | CASSVALAGESSYNEQFF | TRBD2 | TRBV9 | - | TRBJ2-1
TGCGCCAGCAGCCACCATACAAATGAAGATACGCAGTATTTT | CASSHHTNEDTQYF | - | TRBV4-1 | - | TRBJ2-3
TGCGCCAGCAGCGAAGACTCACGTGGAAACACCATATATTTT | CASSEDSRGNTIYF | - | TRBV5-1 | - | TRBJ1-3
TGTGCCAGCAGCGCTAGATGGAGCGGGAGGGGCACAGATACGCAGTATTTT | CASSARWSGRGTDTQYF | TRBD2 | TRBV9 | - | TRBJ2-3
TGTGCCTGGAGTGCCCAGGGACAGAGCAATCAGCCCCAGCATTTT | CAWSAQGQSNQPQHF | TRBD1 | TRBV30 | - | TRBJ1-5
TGTGCCAGCAGCGGGAACTTACTACAGGGGGAAAGACAAGAGACCCAGTACTTC | CASSGNLLQGERQETQYF | TRBD1 | TRBV9 | - | TRBJ2-5
TGCAGCGTTGGAGGGGGAGAGCAGTACTTC | CSVGGGEQYF | - | TRBV29-1 | - | TRBJ2-5
TGTGCCAGCAGTTTAACCCCCAACAGGGGGTATGGCTACACCTTC | CASSLTPNRGYGYTF | TRBD1 | TRBV27 | - | TRBJ1-2
TGCAGTGCTAGACTAGCCGGGGAGCTGTTTTTT | CSARLAGELFF | - | TRBV20-1 | - | TRBJ2-2
TGTGCCAGCAGTACACCGGGACAGGGCACCTACGAGCAGTACTTC | CASSTPGQGTYEQYF | TRBD1 | TRBV6-5 | - | TRBJ2-7
TGTGCCAGCAGCCCCCGGACAGGGGGAGTCTACGAGCAGTACTTC | CASSPRTGGVYEQYF | TRBD1 | TRBV9 | - | TRBJ2-7
TGTGCCAGCATCGGGGGAGGGTATGGCTACACCTTC | CASIGGGYGYTF | - | TRBV7-9 | - | TRBJ1-2
TGTGCCAGCCTCGGGGCCGGGGGGGGCTTGAGAGAGCAGTACTTC | CASLGAGGGLREQYF | TRBD2 | TRBV6-1 | - | TRBJ2-7
TGTGCCAGCAGTTATAATCGGGTTGGTCAGCCCCAGCATTTT | CASSYNRVGQPQHF | - | TRBV6-5 | - | TRBJ1-5
TGTGCCAGCAGACAAAACAATGAGCAGTTCTTC | CASRQNNEQFF | - | TRBV27 | - | TRBJ2-1
TGTGCCAGCAGCCCTCGGGAATTCTCCTACGAGCAGTACTTC | CASSPREFSYEQYF | - | TRBV9 | - | TRBJ2-7
TGTGCCAGCAGTCATGGGACAGGGTTTACTGAAGCTTTCTTT | CASSHGTGFTEAFF | TRBD1 | TRBV6-5 | - | TRBJ1-1